The 28 T cell receptor beta chains given below trace back to one sample, sequenced in a study of cytomegalovirus exposure and HLA in healthy donors. The data were produced by immunoSEQ multiplex PCR, yet TCRdb's version contains in-frame clones alone and is incomplete. This sample has hundreds of thousands of clones, with around 87% found just once. The sequenced sample consisted of PBMCs. Source of these receptors: a woman aged 18-29 years in good health and CMV-seropositive.

The chain links TRBV10-3 to TRBJ1-1; 9 nucleotides align to TRBD1. Trimming removed 10 bases from V and 1 base from J; junction bases left unmatched: 4. CDR1 and CDR2 (germline): ENHRY, SYGVKD. The CDR3 is 13 amino acids. The CDR3 reads CASDRGRNTEAFF. CDR3 bases: TGTGCCAGCGACAGGGGGAGGAACACTGAAGCTTTCTTT.

The V call is TRBV5-1, the J call TRBJ1-2, with 7 bases that match TRBD1. V was pared by 0 bases and J by 8 bases, with 13 bases of the junction left unmatched. CDR1 and CDR2 (germline): SGHRS, YFSETQ. CDR3 size: 16 residues. CDR3 protein: CASSLGPGQPGGGYTF. CDR3 DNA: TGCGCCAGCAGCTTGGGACCGGGACAGCCCGGGGGAGGCTACACCTTC.

A single count supports this clone. The CDR3 protein is CASSSRVNTEAFF. In DNA, the CDR3 is TGTGCCAGCAGCTCCAGGGTGAACACTGAAGCTTTCTTT. The chain employs TRBV5-6 and TRBJ1-1; D perhaps matches TRBD1 (5 bases). Germline CDR1 is SGHDT and CDR2 is YYEEEE. This CDR3 is built from 13 residues. V was pared by 3 bases and J by 0 bases, with 6 bases between.

This chain links TRBV9 with TRBJ2-1; the match to TRBD2 covers 10 bases. The junction had 9 bases not matched to a gene; V was cut back by 0 bases and J by 3 bases. The germline V gene encodes CDR1 SGDLS and CDR2 YYNGEE. This CDR3 is 18 amino acids long. CDR3 in DNA: TGTGCCAGCAGCGTAGATCTAAAGCGACTAGCGGGCTACAATGAGCAGTTCTTC. Its protein product is CASSVDLKRLAGYNEQFF.

The chain uses TRBV19 and TRBJ2-3, with a possible D match to TRBD2 (6 bases). The germline V and J ends were trimmed by 3 bases and 4 bases, with 11 bases remaining between them. This CDR3 region has 14 residues. Germline loops: CDR1 LNHDA, CDR2 SQIVND (reference sequence). This chain's CDR3 is CASSIGGNADTQYF. The CDR3 DNA is TGTGCCAGTAGTATCGGAGGGAACGCAGATACGCAGTATTTT.

This clone showed up just once. The chain is built from TRBV2 and TRBJ2-1; 7 bases agree with TRBD1. The length of the CDR3 is 16 residues. Germline CDR1 is SNHLY and CDR2 is FYNNEI. The junction had 12 bases not matched to a gene; V was cut back by 6 bases and J by 4 bases. This chain's CDR3 is CASSAPDRVPYNEQFF. CDR3 nucleotide sequence: TGTGCCAGCAGCGCCCCTGACAGGGTACCTTACAATGAGCAGTTCTTC. The whole variable domain, remainder taken from reference TRBV2 and TRBJ2-1, is EPEVTQTPSHQVTQMGQEVILRCVPISNHLYFYWYRQILGQKVEFLVSFYNNEISEKSEIFDDQFSVERPDGSNFTLKIRSTKLEDSAMYFCASSAPDRVPYNEQFFGPGTRLTVL.

On this clone: Given a much more abundant clone one base away, this may be a read error. The genes are TRBV6-1 and TRBJ2-1, with TRBD1 identical over 10 bases. Germline loops: CDR1 MNHNS, CDR2 SASEGT. This CDR3 is 15 amino acids long. The V and J ends lost 2 bases and 3 bases, in that order; junction bases with no gene match: 1. The CDR3: CASSERTGGYNEQFF. CDR3 coding DNA: TGTGCCAGCAGTGAAAGGACAGGGGGCTACAATGAGCAGTTCTTC.

The V and J genes are TRBV6-1 and TRBJ2-6, with D possibly TRBD2 on 5 matching bases. Per the germline V gene, CDR1 is MNHNS and CDR2 is SASEGT. V lost 3 bases and J 3 bases, leaving 12 bases between the germline ends. CDR3 length equals 16 residues. CDR3 region: CASSDLRGGGANVLTF. CDR3 bases: TGTGCCAGCAGTGATCTCCGGGGTGGTGGGGCCAACGTCCTGACTTTC.

The rearrangement uses TRBV27 and TRBJ2-3, with 8 bases lining up with TRBD2. Germline values: CDR1 MNHEY, CDR2 SMNVEV (reference sequence). The CDR3 is 19 residues long. V lost 4 bases to trimming and J lost 4 bases; unmatched junction nucleotides: 19. In DNA form, the CDR3 reads TGTGCCAGCAGTTCTCCCTTTAAAGCTTTGGCGGGAGGCCCAGATACGCAGTATTTT. As protein: CASSSPFKALAGGPDTQYF.

V usage is TRBV11-2 and J usage is TRBJ2-7; D unclear. Germline lookup yields CDR1 SGHAT and CDR2 FQNNGV. CDR3 size: 14 residues. V lost 4 bases to trimming and J lost 5 bases, with 15 bases between them. Here the CDR3 reads CASSSSLLINEQYF. CDR3 nucleotides: TGTGCCAGCAGCTCCAGCCTACTAATAAACGAGCAGTACTTC.

The V gene is TRBV6-5, the J gene TRBJ2-1, with 7 bases lining up with TRBD2. From germline, CDR1 is MNHEY and CDR2 SVGAGI. V was clipped by 6 bases and J by 6 bases; unmatched bases: 11. The CDR3 sequence is 15 residues long. CDR3: CASSRGVSGGNEQFF. The CDR3 DNA reads as TGTGCCAGCAGCCGAGGCGTGTCGGGGGGCAATGAGCAGTTCTTC.

The chain uses TRBV5-4 and TRBJ2-2; TRBD1 matches at 7 bases. This CDR3 spans 14 amino acids. Trimming cost V 2 bases and J 7 bases; bases outside gene matches: 5. CDR1 and CDR2 (germline): SGHNT, YYREEE (reference sequence). The CDR3 loop reads CASSLRQGVGELFF. The CDR3 DNA sequence: TGTGCCAGCAGCTTACGACAGGGTGTCGGGGAGCTGTTTTTT.

The genes are TRBV5-4 and TRBJ2-7; D is perhaps TRBD2 (6 bases). Germline V CDR1 and CDR2: SGHNT, YYREEE (reference sequence). The ends were cut back, 9 bases at V and 4 bases at J, with 14 bases in the middle. This CDR3 has 12 amino acids. CDR3 nucleotides: TGTGCCATACGGGACTCAATTTACGAGCAGTACTTC. Protein: CAIRDSIYEQYF.

The chain couples TRBV5-4 to TRBJ1-1, with a weak D call TRBD1 (6 bases). Germline lookup yields CDR1 SGHNT and CDR2 YYREEE (reference sequence). V was shortened by 1 base and J by 1 base, with 14 bases between the two germline ends. The CDR3 sequence is 16 residues long. Here the CDR3 DNA reads TGTGCCAGCAGCTTGTCGGTTTGGACAGAGAACACTGAAGCTTTCTTT. This encodes CASSLSVWTENTEAFF.

V and J are TRBV5-4 and TRBJ1-1, with 7 nucleotides matching TRBD1. Germline V gene data show CDR1 as SGHNT and CDR2 as YYREEE (reference sequence). The CDR3 covers 13 residues. Losses at the gene ends were 4 bases for V and 4 bases for J; bases not matched to a gene: 4. The CDR3 region has the DNA TGTGCCAGCAGCCCCTGGGACAGCACTGAAGCTTTCTTT. This sequence encodes CASSPWDSTEAFF.

This clone was picked up one time. This chain uses TRBV27 with TRBJ2-7; D is possibly TRBD1 (6 bases). This CDR3 contains 14 residues. Trimming left V 6 bases short and J 2 bases short, with 14 bases between. Germline values: CDR1 MNHEY, CDR2 SMNVEV (reference sequence). The CDR3 bases are TGTGCCAGCAGCCGGGACATTAGGGCCTACGAGCAGTACTTC. Translated: CASSRDIRAYEQYF.

The chain uses TRBV7-6 and TRBJ1-3; 8 nucleotides agree with TRBD1. The trim removed 1 base at V and 1 base at J, leaving 9 bases unmatched. CDR3 size: 18 residues. Germline CDR1 is SGHVS and CDR2 is FNYEAQ. The CDR3 nucleotides are TGTGCCAGCAGCTTAGTTCCCCCCGACAGGGGATCTGGAAACACCATATATTTT. This codes for CASSLVPPDRGSGNTIYF.

The V gene is TRBV9, the J gene TRBJ2-3; 9 positions match TRBD2. CDR1 and CDR2 (germline): SGDLS, YYNGEE. V lost 1 base and J lost 3; bases outside the gene matches: 9. This CDR3 contains 17 residues. DNA for the CDR3: TGTGCCAGCAGCGTAAGGGGAGCGGGAGGTAAAACAGATACGCAGTATTTT. It translates to CASSVRGAGGKTDTQYF.

This clone was picked up one time. This chain uses TRBV28 with TRBJ1-4; no reliable D call. This CDR3 has 16 residues. Germline CDR1 is MDHEN and CDR2 is SYDVKM. V was trimmed by 5 bases and J by 4 bases, leaving 17 bases between them. This CDR3 is CASSRKPLTFNEKLFF. CDR3 nucleotide sequence: TGTGCCAGCAGTCGCAAGCCCCTCACTTTTAATGAAAAACTGTTTTTT.

The chain combines TRBV19 with TRBJ2-7; 9 nucleotides match TRBD2. This CDR3 comprises 14 residues. The germline V gene has CDR1 LNHDA and CDR2 SQIVND (reference sequence). Losses at the gene ends were 3 bases for V and 2 bases for J; bases not matched to a gene: 2. CDR3 nucleotides: TGTGCCAGTAGTATTGCTAGCGGGACCTACGAGCAGTACTTC. Amino acids: CASSIASGTYEQYF.

The chain is built from TRBV2 and TRBJ1-1; D not resolved. The germline gives CDR1 SNHLY, CDR2 FYNNEI. Trimming left V 8 bases short and J 6 bases short, with 19 bases between. This CDR3 is built from 14 residues. The CDR3, as DNA: TGTGCCAGCCTTGGGAGCCCCTGGGATCCTGAAGCTTTCTTT. This sequence encodes CASLGSPWDPEAFF.

CDR3 protein: CASSLRLATTTGELFF. The CDR3 DNA sequence: TGCGCCAGCAGCCTTCGGCTAGCGACGACGACCGGGGAGCTGTTTTTT. This chain connects TRBV4-1 to TRBJ2-2, with D perhaps matching TRBD2 (6 bases). V was clipped by 4 bases and J by 5 bases, with 17 bases between them. Germline CDR1 and CDR2: MGHRA and YSYEKL. This CDR3 spans 16 amino acids.

Many counts were recorded for this clone. V usage is TRBV29-1 and J usage is TRBJ1-2; D is ambiguous. The V gene lost 6 bases and the J gene lost 2 bases, with 13 bases spanning the gap. The CDR3 loop spans 13 amino acids. Germline-derived CDR1 and CDR2 are SQVTM and ANQGSEA. The CDR3: CSVAEWENYGYTF. DNA for the CDR3: TGCAGCGTCGCGGAATGGGAGAACTATGGCTACACCTTC.

V is TRBV11-2 and J is TRBJ2-1; maybe TRBD2 (5 bases). The CDR3 runs 14 residues. Trimming took 5 bases from V and 3 from J, leaving 11 bases between them. Looked up from germline, CDR1 is SGHAT and CDR2 is FQNNGV. The CDR3 loop is CASSPGVVYNEQFF. CDR3 bases: TGTGCCAGCAGCCCCGGGGTCGTCTACAATGAGCAGTTCTTC.

This clone was seen only a few times. The chain joins TRBV28 to TRBJ1-2; 12 nucleotides align to TRBD1. Per germline, CDR1 MDHEN and CDR2 SYDVKM. The CDR3 is 14 residues long. The CDR3 here is CAIRDRGRDYGYTF. CDR3 in DNA: TGTGCGATCCGGGACAGGGGGCGCGACTATGGCTACACCTTC.

The chain is built from TRBV19 and TRBJ2-7; 12 bases line up with TRBD2. From germline, CDR1 is LNHDA and CDR2 SQIVND (reference sequence). V lost 5 bases and J lost 4; bases outside the gene matches: 3. This CDR3 region has 14 residues. The CDR3 sequence: CASSSLAGGYEQYF. The CDR3 coding sequence is TGTGCCAGTAGTTCACTAGCGGGAGGTTACGAGCAGTACTTC.

This clone was counted once. This sequence joins TRBV4-1 and TRBJ1-5; D possibly corresponds to TRBD1 (6 bases). The CDR3 is 16 residues long. The V end lost 1 base, the J end lost 3 bases, and 13 bases lay between the germline ends. CDR1 and CDR2 (germline): MGHRA, YSYEKL. The CDR3 region is CASSQVLGADNQPQHF. The DNA of the CDR3 is TGCGCCAGCAGCCAAGTGTTGGGGGCCGACAATCAGCCCCAGCATTTT.

This chain uses TRBV5-4 with TRBJ1-1, with D tentatively TRBD1 (6 bases). This CDR3 contains 13 residues. Germline CDR1 reads SGHNT; CDR2 reads YYREEE (reference sequence). Trimming removed 1 base from V and 11 bases from J, with 15 bases in between. DNA for the CDR3: TGTGCCAGCAGCTTGCGGGGGGCTGAAGAGGCTTTCTTT. It is translated as CASSLRGAEEAFF.